The 14 T cell receptor beta chains listed next were all sequenced from one sample in a study of early T cells in non-severe SARS-CoV-2 infection. TCRdb reprocessed the 5' RACE reads via MiXCR and lists one record per CDR3 protein. The profile covers about 71,000 distinct CDR3 sequences, with roughly an eighth appearing a single time and more than 12% taken by the ten largest. Sequenced material: whole blood. These receptors were obtained from an adult who was a healthcare worker with PCR-confirmed SARS-CoV-2 infection or an uninfected control (not recorded which).

CDR3 protein: CSVGFVVGAYEQYF. The CDR3 DNA sequence: TGCAGCGTCGGATTTGTAGTCGGGGCTTACGAGCAGTACTTC. The chain combines TRBV29-1 with TRBJ2-7; perhaps D is TRBD1 or TRBD2 (5 bases each). The CDR3 loop spans 14 amino acids. CDR1 SQVTM and CDR2 ANQGSEA come from the germline V gene. Trimming left V 6 bases short and J 4 bases short, with 19 bases between.

This clonotype was observed at least ten times. This rearrangement joins TRBV7-6 to TRBJ2-1, with TRBD1 as a possible D gene (5 bases). V dropped 2 bases and J dropped 4 bases, with 21 bases sitting between them. Germline V gives CDR1 SGHVS, CDR2 FNYEAQ. The CDR3 sequence is 18 residues long. The CDR3 DNA sequence: TGTGCCAGCAGCTTAAAGGACGGCGGCAGGGCACAGTACAATGAGCAGTTCTTC. Translation gives CASSLKDGGRAQYNEQFF. Complete variable domain (other parts from reference TRBV7-6 and TRBJ2-1): GAGVSQSPRYKVTKRGQDVALRCDPISGHVSLYWYRQALGQGPEFLTYFNYEAQQDKSGLPNDRFSAERPEGSISTLTIQRTEQRDSAMYRCASSLKDGGRAQYNEQFFGPGTRLTVL.

The chain couples TRBV29-1 to TRBJ1-2; 10 bases align to TRBD1. The CDR3 loop spans 13 amino acids. V was clipped by 7 bases and J by 3 bases; unmatched bases: 5. Germline assignment: CDR1 SQVTM and CDR2 ANQGSEA. The CDR3 loop is CSARQGADYGYTF. As DNA, the CDR3 is TGCAGCGCTAGACAGGGGGCAGACTATGGCTACACCTTC.

The CDR3 region is CASSPGSYEQYF. The CDR3 DNA reads TGCGCCAGCAGCCCGGGCTCCTACGAGCAGTACTTC. The chain carries TRBV5-1 and TRBJ2-7; D not certain. From germline, CDR1 is SGHRS and CDR2 YFSETQ. With 4 bases removed from V and 0 bases from J, the gap between germline ends came to 5 bases. The CDR3 runs to 12 residues.

This clonotype was picked up many times. This chain links TRBV15 with TRBJ2-1; 9 bases agree with TRBD1. Germline CDR1 LNHNV, CDR2 YYDKDF (reference sequence). With 3 bases clipped from V and 0 bases from J, the junction kept 15 bases outside the gene matches. The CDR3 consists of 20 residues. CDR3 DNA: TGTGCCACCAGCAGTACACGGGACAGGGCTCTGTCTAGCTCCTACAATGAGCAGTTCTTC. Translation gives CATSSTRDRALSSSYNEQFF. The whole variable domain, remainder taken from reference TRBV15 and TRBJ2-1, is DAMVIQNPRYQVTQFGKPVTLSCSQTLNHNVMYWYQQKSSQAPKLLFHYYDKDFNNEADTPDNFQSRRPNTSFCFLDIRSPGLGDTAMYLCATSSTRDRALSSSYNEQFFGPGTRLTVL.

The genes are TRBV24-1 and TRBJ1-1, with 12 bases fitting TRBD1. V shed 2 bases, J shed 6 bases, and the junction held 6 bases outside the gene matches. CDR3 length: 16 residues. Per germline, CDR1 KGHDR and CDR2 SFDVKD. This CDR3 reads CATSDSGTGGYSEAFF. As DNA, the CDR3 is TGTGCCACCAGTGATTCGGGGACAGGGGGCTACTCTGAAGCTTTCTTT.

The gene calls are TRBV6-5 and TRBJ2-2; a possible D gene is TRBD1 (5 bases). Germline loops: CDR1 MNHEY, CDR2 SVGAGI. V was pared by 4 bases and J by 5 bases, with 17 bases between. The CDR3 length is 16 residues. CDR3 coding DNA: TGTGCCAGCAGTTCCCAAAGGGGCTGGAGAACCGGGGAGCTGTTTTTT. Translated, it gives CASSSQRGWRTGELFF.

This clonotype was seen more than once but under ten times. V is TRBV7-9 and J is TRBJ2-7; D not resolved. The germline V and J ends were trimmed by 6 bases and 0 bases, with 12 bases remaining between them. Germline V gene data show CDR1 as SEHNR and CDR2 as FQNEAQ (reference sequence). The CDR3 totals 14 residues. The CDR3 loop reads CASRSSRSSYEQYF. In DNA, the CDR3 is TGTGCCAGCAGGTCGTCCCGCAGCTCCTACGAGCAGTACTTC.

The CDR3 bases are TGCGCCAGCAGCCTTTGGACAGACCCTAGCACAGATACGCAGTATTTT. Its protein product is CASSLWTDPSTDTQYF. The V and J genes are TRBV5-1 and TRBJ2-3; TRBD1 is a possible D gene (6 bases). CDR1 is SGHRS, CDR2 YFSETQ, per germline. V lost 4 bases and J lost 0, with 15 bases in between. The CDR3 length is 16 residues.

The chain carries TRBV7-8 and TRBJ2-7; D is undetermined. The CDR3 extends over 14 amino acids. The germline gives CDR1 SGHVS, CDR2 FQNEAQ. V was clipped by 2 bases and J by 5 bases, with 13 bases between them. CDR3 region: CASSLTERRDEQYF. The CDR3 bases are TGTGCCAGCAGCTTAACAGAAAGACGGGACGAGCAGTACTTC.

The sample holds a few counts of this clonotype. The V call is TRBV7-2, the J call TRBJ1-5, with no clear D. The V and J ends lost 2 bases and 0 bases respectively, with 5 bases between them. Germline values: CDR1 SGHTA, CDR2 FQGNSA. CDR3 length equals 14 residues. CDR3 DNA sequence: TGTGCCAGCAGCTTATACAGTAGCAATCAGCCCCAGCATTTT. It is translated as CASSLYSSNQPQHF.

This clonotype came up many times. The J gene is TRBJ1-3, the V gene TRBV29-1; D uncertain. Trimming removed 4 bases from V and 2 bases from J, with 6 bases in between. The germline V gene has CDR1 SQVTM and CDR2 ANQGSEA. The CDR3 is 12 amino acids. The CDR3 bases are TGCAGCGTTGTTTCTGCTGGAAACACCATATATTTT. It specifies CSVVSAGNTIYF.

The sample holds a few counts of this clonotype. The V and J genes are TRBV11-2 and TRBJ1-4, with D hard to call. The germline V gene has CDR1 SGHAT and CDR2 FQNNGV. This CDR3 is built from 12 residues. The V gene lost 5 bases and the J gene lost 5 bases, with 6 bases spanning the gap. CDR3 in amino acids: CASSVPNEKLFF. The CDR3 coding sequence is TGTGCCAGCAGCGTACCAAATGAAAAACTGTTTTTT.

This clonotype was recorded many times. The chain recombines TRBV20-1 with TRBJ2-5; 8 nucleotides line up with TRBD2. Germline values: CDR1 DFQATT, CDR2 SNEGSKA (reference sequence). V lost 6 bases and J lost 9; bases outside the gene matches: 24. The CDR3 is 17 residues long. This CDR3 is CSALGASGSLGSTSQYF. CDR3 in DNA: TGCAGTGCCCTAGGGGCTAGCGGGTCCTTGGGGAGTACGTCCCAGTACTTC.